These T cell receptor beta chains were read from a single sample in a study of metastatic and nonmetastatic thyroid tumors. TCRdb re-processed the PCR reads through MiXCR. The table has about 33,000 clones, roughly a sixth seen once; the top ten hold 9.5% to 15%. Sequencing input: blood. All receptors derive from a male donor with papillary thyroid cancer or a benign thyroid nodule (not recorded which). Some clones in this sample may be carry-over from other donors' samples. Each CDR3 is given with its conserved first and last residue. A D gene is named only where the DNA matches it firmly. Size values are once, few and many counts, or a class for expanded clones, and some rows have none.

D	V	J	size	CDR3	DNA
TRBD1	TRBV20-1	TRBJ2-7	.	CSAHRLGDRGYEQYF	TGCAGTGCCCATAGGTTGGGGGACAGGGGCTACGAGCAGTACTTC
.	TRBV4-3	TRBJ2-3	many	CASSQAIGTDTQYF	TGCGCCAGCAGCCAAGCTATCGGCACAGATACGCAGTATTTT
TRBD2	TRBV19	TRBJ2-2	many	CASSMVGLAVAGELFF	TGTGCCAGTAGTATGGTGGGACTAGCTGTCGCCGGGGAGCTGTTTTTT
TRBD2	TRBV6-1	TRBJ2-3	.	CASSEEAGGGTDTQYF	TGTGCCAGCAGTGAAGAGGCGGGAGGCGGCACAGATACGCAGTATTTT
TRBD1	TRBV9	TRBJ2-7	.	CASSTRDSLYEQYF	TGTGCCAGCAGCACCAGGGACAGCCTCTACGAGCAGTACTTC
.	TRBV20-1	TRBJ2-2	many	CSARDLLTGELFF	TGCAGTGCTAGAGATCTTCTCACCGGGGAGCTGTTTTTT
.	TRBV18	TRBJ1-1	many	CASSPTIPAGSNTEAFF	TGTGCCAGCTCACCAACTATCCCGGCAGGCTCGAACACTGAAGCTTTCTTT
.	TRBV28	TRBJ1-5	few	CASSLIAGFPGTQHF	TGTGCCAGCAGTTTAATCGCTGGGTTCCCAGGTACCCAGCATTTT
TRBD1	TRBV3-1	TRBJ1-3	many	CASSRKPGQGNTIYF	TGTGCCAGCAGCCGCAAACCGGGACAGGGAAACACCATATATTTT
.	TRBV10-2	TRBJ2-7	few	CASSESKGLMAYEQYF	TGCGCCAGCAGTGAGTCGAAGGGTCTAATGGCCTACGAGCAGTACTTC
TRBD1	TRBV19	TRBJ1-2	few	CASSIFRQGEGYTF	TGTGCCAGTAGTATATTCCGACAGGGGGAAGGCTACACCTTC
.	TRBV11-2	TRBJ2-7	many	CASSSWDNLYEQYF	TGTGCCAGCAGCTCATGGGACAATTTGTACGAGCAGTACTTC
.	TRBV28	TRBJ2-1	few	CASSEGVQTYNEQFF	TGTGCCAGCAGCGAGGGGGTTCAGACCTACAATGAGCAGTTCTTC
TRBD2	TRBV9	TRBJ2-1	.	CDSSAQGAGVPRPHNEQFF	TGTGACAGCAGCGCCCAGGGAGCGGGGGTACCACGCCCCCACAATGAGCAGTTCTTC
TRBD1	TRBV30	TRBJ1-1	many	CAWSGTAEAFF	TGTGCCTGGTCAGGGACAGCTGAAGCTTTCTTT
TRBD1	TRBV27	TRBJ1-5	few	CASRPNRGNQPQHF	TGTGCCAGCAGACCGAACAGGGGTAATCAGCCCCAGCATTTT
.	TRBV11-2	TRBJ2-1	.	CASSLASYEQFF	TGTGCCAGCAGCTTAGCTAGCTATGAGCAGTTCTTC
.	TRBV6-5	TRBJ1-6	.	CAISHSVTCSNSPLHF	TGTGCCATCAGTCACTCGGTGACGTGTTCTAATTCACCCCTCCACTTT